A single sample gave rise to the 17 T cell receptor beta chains below, sequenced in a study of blood T cell repertoires in COVID-19. Data came from immunoSEQ multiplex PCR; TCRdb stores just in-frame clones and leaves some out. The sample has around 150,000 clones, approximately 80% seen once. Sequences were obtained from peripheral blood. These receptors were obtained from a human donor in a cohort sampled during active COVID-19.

In nucleotides, the CDR3 is TGTGCCAGCAGTGTGCCCCCCTCAAGACAGTCTACAAGGGAGCAGTTCTTC. It codes for CASSVPPSRQSTREQFF. The chain recombines TRBV2 with TRBJ2-1, with a possible D match to TRBD1 (5 bases). The CDR3 loop spans 17 amino acids. Trimming took off 4 bases at V and 10 bases at J, with 26 bases between the two ends. The germline V gene encodes CDR1 SNHLY and CDR2 FYNNEI.

The J gene is TRBJ2-5, the V gene TRBV28, with a tentative D call TRBD2 (5 bases). V dropped 6 bases and J dropped 2 bases, with 13 bases sitting between them. Germline CDR1 MDHEN, CDR2 SYDVKM. The CDR3 spans 14 residues. The CDR3 DNA reads as TGTGCCAGCAGACCTGGACTGGGACAAGAGACCCAGTACTTC. Translating it yields CASRPGLGQETQYF.

The chain joins TRBV4-2 to TRBJ1-2, with D hard to call. CDR3 length equals 15 residues. Germline CDR1 is LGHNA and CDR2 is YNFKEQ. V lost 0 bases, J lost 4 bases, and 12 bases lay in between. The CDR3 sequence: CASSQDAGLGYGYTF. The CDR3 region has the DNA TGTGCCAGCAGCCAAGATGCGGGTCTGGGCTATGGCTACACCTTC.

The gene calls are TRBV6-5 and TRBJ2-3; 7 nucleotides agree with TRBD1. This CDR3 comprises 14 residues. The germline V gene encodes CDR1 MNHEY and CDR2 SVGAGI. The trim removed 2 bases at V and 6 bases at J, leaving 5 bases unmatched. CDR3 amino acids: CASSYEGARDTQYF. For the CDR3, the DNA is TGTGCCAGCAGTTACGAGGGGGCGCGGGATACGCAGTATTTT.

This chain uses TRBV9 with TRBJ1-2; a possible D gene is TRBD1 (5 bases). Trimming shortened V by 0 bases and J by 10 bases, and 16 bases separated the two germline ends. The CDR3 length is 14 residues. CDR1 is SGDLS, CDR2 YYNGEE, per germline. The CDR3 here is CASSVGAGINDYTF. In DNA, the CDR3 is TGTGCCAGCAGCGTAGGGGCAGGGATAAATGACTACACCTTC.

Here the CDR3 reads CAWSVPPRQYF. CDR3 DNA: TGTGCCTGGAGTGTACCCCCGAGGCAGTACTTC. This sequence joins TRBV30 and TRBJ2-7, with D uncertain. V was trimmed by 0 bases and J by 9 bases, leaving 9 bases between them. CDR3 length: 11 residues. From germline, CDR1 is GTSNPN and CDR2 SVGIG (reference sequence). Looking up the rest from reference TRBV30 and TRBJ2-7 gives the full variable domain: SQTIHQWPATLVQPVGSPLSLECTVEGTSNPNLYWYRQAAGRGLQLLFYSVGIGQISSEVPQNLSASRPQDRQFILSSKKLLLSDSGFYLCAWSVPPRQYFGPGTRLTVT.

The V and J genes are TRBV18 and TRBJ2-3, with TRBD2 matching over 9 bases. V shed 2 bases, J shed 3 bases, and the junction held 6 bases outside the gene matches. The germline V gene encodes CDR1 KGHSH and CDR2 LQKENI. This CDR3 has 16 amino acids. DNA for the CDR3: TGTGCCAGCTCACCAATGCGGGGGGGCCCTACAGATACGCAGTATTTT. It specifies CASSPMRGGPTDTQYF.

About this clone itself: Other DNA variants within this sample encode the same CDR3. For the CDR3, the DNA is TGTGCCAGCAGCTTGGCAGGGGGCAATGAGCAGTTCTTC. Protein product: CASSLAGGNEQFF. The rearrangement joins TRBV5-4 to TRBJ2-1; 7 bases fit TRBD1. Germline V gene data show CDR1 as SGHNT and CDR2 as YYREEE (reference sequence). This CDR3 comprises 13 residues. V dropped 0 bases and J dropped 6; count of bases not matched to a gene: 0.

This clone came up once. The chain links TRBV28 to TRBJ2-7; D perhaps matches TRBD2 (7 bases). This CDR3 contains 17 residues. The V end lost 4 bases, the J end lost 2 bases, and 21 bases lay between the germline ends. Germline lookup yields CDR1 MDHEN and CDR2 SYDVKM. CDR3 in amino acids: CASSSGVGGAYPYEQYF. The CDR3 coding sequence is TGTGCCAGCAGTTCTGGCGTGGGGGGGGCCTATCCCTACGAGCAGTACTTC.

The chain employs TRBV30 and TRBJ2-1; tentative D call: TRBD2 (6 bases). Germline values: CDR1 GTSNPN, CDR2 SVGIG (reference sequence). The CDR3 totals 13 residues. Trimming stripped 4 bases from V and 1 base from J, with 8 bases between. CDR3 DNA sequence: TGTGCCTGGACGCGGGGTTCCTACAATGAGCAGTTCTTC. Translated, it gives CAWTRGSYNEQFF.

The chain links TRBV15 to TRBJ2-2; D gene unclear. With 0 bases removed from V and 4 bases from J, the gap between germline ends came to 9 bases. Per germline, CDR1 LNHNV and CDR2 YYDKDF (reference sequence). The CDR3 covers 15 residues. CDR3 nucleotide sequence: TGTGCCACCAGCAGAGATACGGAGAGCACCGGGGAGCTGTTTTTT. Its translation: CATSRDTESTGELFF. The full variable domain, with the rest looked up from reference TRBV15 and TRBJ2-2, is DAMVIQNPRYQVTQFGKPVTLSCSQTLNHNVMYWYQQKSSQAPKLLFHYYDKDFNNEADTPDNFQSRRPNTSFCFLDIRSPGLGDTAMYLCATSRDTESTGELFFGEGSRLTVL.

The CDR3 region is CASSLAGQPQETQYF. The CDR3, as DNA: TGTGCCAGCAGCTTGGCTGGGCAGCCGCAAGAGACCCAGTACTTC. The V call is TRBV5-6, the J call TRBJ2-5; no reliable D call. Trimming cost V 0 bases and J 2 bases, with 11 bases left between them. The CDR3 has 15 residues. Germline-derived CDR1 and CDR2 are SGHDT and YYEEEE.

This clone was picked up one time. The chain joins TRBV6-2 or TRBV6-3 to TRBJ2-4; D unresolved. CDR1 and CDR2 (germline): MNHEY, SVGEGT. Trimming left V 0 bases short and J 2 bases short, with 11 bases between. This CDR3 is 16 amino acids long. DNA of the CDR3: TGTGCCAGCAGTTACTCAGGAGCCGCACCCAAAAACATTCAGTACTTC. Protein sequence: CASSYSGAAPKNIQYF.

This chain joins TRBV7-2 and TRBJ2-1, with no clear D. The germline V gene has CDR1 SGHTA and CDR2 FQGNSA. Trimming removed 6 bases at V and 7 bases at J, with 16 bases between. The CDR3 covers 14 residues. The CDR3 loop is CASSRSYQRNEQFF. The DNA of the CDR3 is TGTGCCAGCAGTCGGTCTTACCAGAGGAATGAGCAGTTCTTC.

The CDR3 here is CASSLLKAGPGELFF. CDR3 sequence (DNA): TGTGCCAGCAGCTTGCTAAAGGCGGGGCCCGGGGAGCTGTTTTTT. The rearrangement links TRBV5-8 to TRBJ2-2; D is possibly TRBD2 (6 bases). V was clipped by 1 base and J by 6 bases, with 13 bases between them. The CDR3 contains 15 residues. Germline loops: CDR1 SGHTS, CDR2 YDEGEE.

The CDR3 loop reads CASVGADTQYF. Written as DNA, the CDR3 is TGTGCCTCGGTAGGGGCCGATACGCAGTATTTT. The chain joins TRBV30 to TRBJ2-3, with a possible D match to TRBD1 (5 bases). With 7 bases removed from V and 6 bases from J, the gap between germline ends came to 11 bases. Germline V lookup: CDR1 GTSNPN, CDR2 SVGIG (reference sequence). The CDR3 length is 11 residues.

The chain carries TRBV7-2 and TRBJ2-3; 8 positions match TRBD1. Germline V gives CDR1 SGHTA, CDR2 FQGNSA. The J segment lost 5 bases and the V segment lost 5 bases, leaving 3 bases of the junction unmatched. The CDR3 length is 13 residues. The CDR3 DNA sequence: TGTGCCAGCAGCGGGGGACAGGTAGATACGCAGTATTTT. It translates to CASSGGQVDTQYF.